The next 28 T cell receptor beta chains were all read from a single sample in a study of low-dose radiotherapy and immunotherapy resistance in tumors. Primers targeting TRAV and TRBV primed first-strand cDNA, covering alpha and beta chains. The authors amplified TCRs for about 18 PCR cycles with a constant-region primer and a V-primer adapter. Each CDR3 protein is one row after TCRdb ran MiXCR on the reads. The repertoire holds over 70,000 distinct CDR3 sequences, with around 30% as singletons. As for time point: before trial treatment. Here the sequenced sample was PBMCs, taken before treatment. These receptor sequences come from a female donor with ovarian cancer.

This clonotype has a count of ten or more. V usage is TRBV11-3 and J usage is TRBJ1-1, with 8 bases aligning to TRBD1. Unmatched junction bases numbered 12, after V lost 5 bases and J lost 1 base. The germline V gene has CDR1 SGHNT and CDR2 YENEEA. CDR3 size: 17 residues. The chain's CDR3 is CASSRSPGGGWNTEAFF. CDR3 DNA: TGTGCCAGCAGCCGAAGCCCAGGGGGCGGGTGGAACACTGAAGCTTTCTTT. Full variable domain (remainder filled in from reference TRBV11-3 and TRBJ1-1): EAGVVQSPRYKIIEKKQPVAFWCNPISGHNTLYWYLQNLGQGPELLIRYENEEAVDDSQLPKDRFSAERLKGVDSTLKIQPAELGDSAVYLCASSRSPGGGWNTEAFFGQGTRLTVV.

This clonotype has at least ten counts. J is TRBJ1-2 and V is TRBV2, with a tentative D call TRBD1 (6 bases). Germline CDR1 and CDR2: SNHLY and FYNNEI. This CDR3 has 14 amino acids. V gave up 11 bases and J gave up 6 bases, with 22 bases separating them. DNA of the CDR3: TGTGCCGGATCCCGACAGGCCGGCATGGATGGCTACACCTTC. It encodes CAGSRQAGMDGYTF.

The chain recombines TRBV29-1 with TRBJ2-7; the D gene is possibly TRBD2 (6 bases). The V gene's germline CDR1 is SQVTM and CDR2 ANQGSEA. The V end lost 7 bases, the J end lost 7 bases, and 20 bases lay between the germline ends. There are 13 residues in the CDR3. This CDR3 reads CSAKDAIGGEQYF. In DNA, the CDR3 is TGCAGCGCTAAAGACGCGATCGGAGGGGAGCAGTACTTC.

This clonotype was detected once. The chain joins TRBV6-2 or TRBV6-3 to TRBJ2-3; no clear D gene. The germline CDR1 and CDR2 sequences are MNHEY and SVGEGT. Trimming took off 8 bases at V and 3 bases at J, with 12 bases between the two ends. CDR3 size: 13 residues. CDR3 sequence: CASESSETDTQYF. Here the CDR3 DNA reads TGTGCCAGCGAGTCATCGGAAACAGATACGCAGTATTTT.

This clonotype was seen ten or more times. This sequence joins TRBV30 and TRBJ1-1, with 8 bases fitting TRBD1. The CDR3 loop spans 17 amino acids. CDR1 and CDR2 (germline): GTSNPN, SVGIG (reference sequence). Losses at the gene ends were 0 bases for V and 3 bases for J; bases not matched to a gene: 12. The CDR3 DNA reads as TGTGCCTGGAGTGTGGGCAGGGGGCTTTTTGAGGACACTGAAGCTTTCTTT. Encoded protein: CAWSVGRGLFEDTEAFF.

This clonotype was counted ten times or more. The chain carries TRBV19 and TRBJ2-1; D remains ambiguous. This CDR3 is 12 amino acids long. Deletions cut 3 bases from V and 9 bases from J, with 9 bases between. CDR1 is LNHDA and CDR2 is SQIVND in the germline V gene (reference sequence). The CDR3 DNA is TGTGCCAGTAGTATTAGCCTGGGTGAGCAGTTCTTC. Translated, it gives CASSISLGEQFF.

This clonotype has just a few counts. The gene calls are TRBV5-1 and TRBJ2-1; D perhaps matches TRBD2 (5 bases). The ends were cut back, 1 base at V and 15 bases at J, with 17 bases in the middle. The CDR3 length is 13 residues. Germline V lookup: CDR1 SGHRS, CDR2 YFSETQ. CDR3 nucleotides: TGCGCCAGCAGCTTGAGGTCCGGCCGGGAACTGTTCTTC. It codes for CASSLRSGRELFF.

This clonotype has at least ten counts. CDR3 sequence (DNA): TGTGCCAGCAGCCCAATCCCGGGGTACTACGCCGAGCAGTACTTC. Its protein is CASSPIPGYYAEQYF. The chain couples TRBV11-2 to TRBJ2-7, with a weak D call TRBD2 (5 bases). V gave up 5 bases and J gave up 6 bases, with 20 bases separating them. CDR1 is SGHAT and CDR2 is FQNNGV in the germline V gene. There are 15 residues in the CDR3.

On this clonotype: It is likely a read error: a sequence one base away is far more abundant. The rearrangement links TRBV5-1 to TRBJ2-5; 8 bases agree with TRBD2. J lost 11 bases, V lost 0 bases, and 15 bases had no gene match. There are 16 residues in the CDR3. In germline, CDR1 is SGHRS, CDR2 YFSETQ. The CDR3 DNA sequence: TGCGCCAGCAGCTTGGCTCCGGGACTAGGGGACAATGAGCAGTACTTC. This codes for CASSLAPGLGDNEQYF.

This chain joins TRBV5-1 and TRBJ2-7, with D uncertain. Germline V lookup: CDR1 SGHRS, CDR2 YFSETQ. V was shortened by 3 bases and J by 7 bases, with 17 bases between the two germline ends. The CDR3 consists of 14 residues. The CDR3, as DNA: TGCGCCAGCAGCTCCCACCCTACGCAGGCTGAGCAGTACTTC. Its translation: CASSSHPTQAEQYF.

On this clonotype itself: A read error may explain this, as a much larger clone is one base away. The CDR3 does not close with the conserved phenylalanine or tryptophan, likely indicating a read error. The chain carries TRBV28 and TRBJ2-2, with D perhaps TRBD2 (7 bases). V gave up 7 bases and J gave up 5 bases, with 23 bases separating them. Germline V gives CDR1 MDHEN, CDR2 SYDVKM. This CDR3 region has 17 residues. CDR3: CASTSYGRGARTGELFL. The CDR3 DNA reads TGTGCCAGCACATCTTATGGTCGGGGGGCGAGGACCGGGGAGCTGTTTCTT.

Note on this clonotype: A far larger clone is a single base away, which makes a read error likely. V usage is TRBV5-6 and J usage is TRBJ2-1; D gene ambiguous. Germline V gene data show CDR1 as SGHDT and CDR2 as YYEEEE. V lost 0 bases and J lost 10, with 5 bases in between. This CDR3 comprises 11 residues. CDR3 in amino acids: CASSLVSEQFF. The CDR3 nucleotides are TGTGCCAGCAGCTTGGTTAGCGAGCAGTTCTTC.

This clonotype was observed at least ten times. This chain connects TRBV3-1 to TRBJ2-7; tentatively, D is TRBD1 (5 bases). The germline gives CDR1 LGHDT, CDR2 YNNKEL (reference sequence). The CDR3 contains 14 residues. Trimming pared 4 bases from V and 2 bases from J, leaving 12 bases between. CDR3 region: CASSPPGIAYEQYF. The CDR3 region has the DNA TGTGCCAGCAGCCCGCCAGGGATCGCCTACGAGCAGTACTTC.

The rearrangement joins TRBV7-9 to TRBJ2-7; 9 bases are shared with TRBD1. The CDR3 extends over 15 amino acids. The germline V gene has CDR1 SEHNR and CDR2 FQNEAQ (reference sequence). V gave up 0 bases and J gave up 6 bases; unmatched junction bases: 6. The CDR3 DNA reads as TGTGCCAGCAGCTTAGCAGGATACAGGGGGCGCGAGCAGTACTTC. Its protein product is CASSLAGYRGREQYF.

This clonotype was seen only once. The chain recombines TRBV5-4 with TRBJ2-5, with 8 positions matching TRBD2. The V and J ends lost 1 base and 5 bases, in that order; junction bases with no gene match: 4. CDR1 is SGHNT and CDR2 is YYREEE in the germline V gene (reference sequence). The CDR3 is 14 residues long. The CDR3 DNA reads TGTGCCAGCAGCTTGCCAGGCGGGGGGGAGACCCAGTACTTC. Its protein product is CASSLPGGGETQYF.

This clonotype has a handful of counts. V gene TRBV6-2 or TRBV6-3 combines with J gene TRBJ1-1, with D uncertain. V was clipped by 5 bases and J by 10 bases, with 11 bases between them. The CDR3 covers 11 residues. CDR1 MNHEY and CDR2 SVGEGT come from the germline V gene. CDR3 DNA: TGTGCCAGCAGTGAAGCCGTAAGAGCTTTCTTT. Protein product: CASSEAVRAFF.

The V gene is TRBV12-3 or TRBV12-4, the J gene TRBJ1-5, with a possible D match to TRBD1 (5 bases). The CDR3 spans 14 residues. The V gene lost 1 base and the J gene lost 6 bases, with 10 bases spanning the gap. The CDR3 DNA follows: TGTGCCAGCAGTTTAGGACAGACGTTTCAGCCCCAGCATTTT. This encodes CASSLGQTFQPQHF.

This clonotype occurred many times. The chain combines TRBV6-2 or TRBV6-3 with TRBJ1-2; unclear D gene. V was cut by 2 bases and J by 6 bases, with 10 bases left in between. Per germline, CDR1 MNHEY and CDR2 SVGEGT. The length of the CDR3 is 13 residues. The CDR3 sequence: CASSYRKTDGYTF. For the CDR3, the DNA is TGTGCCAGCAGTTACCGAAAGACGGATGGCTACACCTTC.

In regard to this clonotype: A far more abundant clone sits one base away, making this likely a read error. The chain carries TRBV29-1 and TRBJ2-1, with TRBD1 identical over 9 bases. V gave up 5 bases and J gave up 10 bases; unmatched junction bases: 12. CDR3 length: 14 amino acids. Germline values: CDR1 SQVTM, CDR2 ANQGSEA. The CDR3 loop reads CSVPTGDRAYEQFF. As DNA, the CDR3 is TGCAGCGTTCCGACGGGGGACAGGGCCTACGAGCAGTTCTTC.

The CDR3 here is CASSTTYRSNQPQHF. The CDR3 DNA reads TGTGCCAGTAGTACCACGTATCGAAGCAATCAGCCCCAGCATTTT. The chain uses TRBV19 and TRBJ1-5, with no clear D. Germline CDR1 LNHDA, CDR2 SQIVND (reference sequence). V shed 4 bases and J shed 1 base, with 11 bases lying between them. The CDR3 sequence is 15 residues long.

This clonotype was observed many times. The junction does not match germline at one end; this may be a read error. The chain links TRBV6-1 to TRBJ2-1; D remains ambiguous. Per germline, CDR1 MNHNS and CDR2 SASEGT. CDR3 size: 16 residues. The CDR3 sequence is CAISESMEAIKNGQFF. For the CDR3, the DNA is TGTGCCATCAGTGAGTCGATGGAAGCGATTAAGAATGGGCAGTTCTTC.

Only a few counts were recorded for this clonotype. The CDR3: CASSPPFLRVSYEQYF. In DNA form, the CDR3 reads TGTGCCAGCAGCCCTCCTTTCTTAAGAGTCTCCTACGAGCAGTACTTC. This chain joins TRBV7-9 and TRBJ2-7, with D unresolved. This CDR3 has 16 amino acids. CDR1 is SEHNR, CDR2 FQNEAQ, per germline (reference sequence). The V and J ends lost 5 bases and 0 bases respectively, with 17 bases between them.

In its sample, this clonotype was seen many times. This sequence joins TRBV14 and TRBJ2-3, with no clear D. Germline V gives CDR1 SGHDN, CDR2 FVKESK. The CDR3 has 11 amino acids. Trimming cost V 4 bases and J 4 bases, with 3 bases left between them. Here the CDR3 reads CASSLSDTQYF. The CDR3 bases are TGTGCCAGCAGCCTATCAGATACGCAGTATTTT. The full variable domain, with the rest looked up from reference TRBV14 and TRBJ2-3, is EAGVTQFPSHSVIEKGQTVTLRCDPISGHDNLYWYRRVMGKEIKFLLHFVKESKQDESGMPNNRFLAERTGGTYSTLKVQPAELEDSGVYFCASSLSDTQYFGPGTRLTVL.

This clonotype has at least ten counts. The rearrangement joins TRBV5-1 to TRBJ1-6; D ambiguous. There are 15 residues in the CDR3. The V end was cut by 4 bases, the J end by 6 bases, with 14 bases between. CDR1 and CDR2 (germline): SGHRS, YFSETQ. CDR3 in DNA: TGCGCCAGCAGCACCGACATGATTTCTAATTCACCCCTCCACTTT. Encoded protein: CASSTDMISNSPLHF.

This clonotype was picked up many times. CDR3 amino acids: CASSLGLAGGAYEQYF. DNA for the CDR3: TGTGCCAGCAGTTTGGGACTAGCGGGGGGGGCCTACGAGCAGTACTTC. The chain employs TRBV12-3 or TRBV12-4 and TRBJ2-7; 16 positions match TRBD2. The CDR3 is 16 amino acids. Germline trimming cut 3 bases from V and 2 bases from J; bases unmatched to any gene: 1.

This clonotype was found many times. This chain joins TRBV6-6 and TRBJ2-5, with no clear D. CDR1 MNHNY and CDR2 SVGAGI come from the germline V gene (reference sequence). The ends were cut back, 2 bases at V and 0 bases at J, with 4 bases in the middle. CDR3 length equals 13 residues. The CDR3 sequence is CASSYNYQETQYF. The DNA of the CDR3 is TGTGCCAGCAGTTACAACTACCAAGAGACCCAGTACTTC.

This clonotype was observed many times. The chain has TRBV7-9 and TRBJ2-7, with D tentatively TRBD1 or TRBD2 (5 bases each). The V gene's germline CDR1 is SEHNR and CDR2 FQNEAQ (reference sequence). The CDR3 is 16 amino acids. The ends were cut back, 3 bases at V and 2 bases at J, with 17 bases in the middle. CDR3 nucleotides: TGTGCCAGCAGCTTGGGGGTGGGGACGGCCGCCTACGAGCAGTACTTC. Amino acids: CASSLGVGTAAYEQYF. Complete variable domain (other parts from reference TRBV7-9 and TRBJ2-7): DTGVSQNPRHKITKRGQNVTFRCDPISEHNRLYWYRQTLGQGPEFLTYFQNEAQLEKSRLLSDRFSAERPKGSFSTLEIQRTEQGDSAMYLCASSLGVGTAAYEQYFGPGTRLTVT.

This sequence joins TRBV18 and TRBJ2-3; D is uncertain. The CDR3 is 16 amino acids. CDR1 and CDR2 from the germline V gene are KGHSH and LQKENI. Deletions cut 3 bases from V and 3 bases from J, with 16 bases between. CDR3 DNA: TGTGCCAGCTCACCGATCGGAGAGGCTCGGACAGATACGCAGTATTTT. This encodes CASSPIGEARTDTQYF.